Below, 30 T cell receptor beta chains from the same sample are listed, as sequenced in a study of glioma-infiltrating T cells after dendritic cell vaccination. Assay used: immunoSEQ multiplex PCR; TCRdb lists only in-frame clones, some missing. The sample comprises fewer than 110,000 clones, more than 80% of which are singletons, and about an eighth rests with the top ten. Sample: blood, taken before dendritic cell vaccination. All receptors derive from a human donor with glioblastoma.

The CDR3 spells CASSLGGQGPEQFF. The CDR3 DNA is TGTGCCAGCAGCTTAGGGGGACAGGGGCCTGAGCAGTTCTTC. This rearrangement joins TRBV2 to TRBJ2-1; 10 nucleotides agree with TRBD1. CDR3 size: 14 residues. CDR1 and CDR2 (germline): SNHLY, FYNNEI. With V trimmed by 6 bases and J by 9 bases, 8 bases remained unmatched. The entire variable domain, with the rest obtained from reference TRBV2 and TRBJ2-1, is as follows: EPEVTQTPSHQVTQMGQEVILRCVPISNHLYFYWYRQILGQKVEFLVSFYNNEISEKSEIFDDQFSVERPDGSNFTLKIRSTKLEDSAMYFCASSLGGQGPEQFFGPGTRLTVL.

This clone was observed a single time. V usage is TRBV19 and J usage is TRBJ2-7; the D gene is possibly TRBD2 (5 bases). Trimming left V 1 base short and J 0 bases short, with 7 bases between. Looked up from germline, CDR1 is LNHDA and CDR2 is SQIVND (reference sequence). The CDR3 is 14 residues long. The CDR3 nucleotides read TGTGCCAGTAGTATAGCGGGGAACTCCTACGAGCAGTACTTC. Its protein product is CASSIAGNSYEQYF.

The V call is TRBV5-4, the J call TRBJ1-1; D not resolved. The CDR3 spans 14 residues. The V end lost 4 bases, the J end lost 2 bases, and 12 bases lay between the germline ends. Germline loops: CDR1 SGHNT, CDR2 YYREEE (reference sequence). CDR3 nucleotide sequence: TGTGCCAGCAGCCCAGAGACGGGAAACACTGAAGCTTTCTTT. Translated, it gives CASSPETGNTEAFF. Looking up the rest from reference TRBV5-4 and TRBJ1-1 gives the full variable domain: ETGVTQSPTHLIKTRGQQVTLRCSSQSGHNTVSWYQQALGQGPQFIFQYYREEENGRGNFPPRFSGLQFPNYSSELNVNALELDDSALYLCASSPETGNTEAFFGQGTRLTVV.

This clone has only one observation. J is TRBJ1-4 and V is TRBV4-3, with TRBD1 identical over 7 bases. The V and J ends lost 0 bases and 4 bases, in that order; junction bases with no gene match: 17. The CDR3 runs 20 residues. Germline V gives CDR1 LGHNA, CDR2 YSLEER. CDR3 nucleotide sequence: TGCGCCAGCAGCCAAGACCCCCCGACAGGGTTTCTTACCTATAATGAAAAACTGTTTTTT. Translation: CASSQDPPTGFLTYNEKLFF.

The genes are TRBV11-3 and TRBJ1-1; no reliable D call. The CDR3 spans 14 residues. Trimming took off 7 bases at V and 5 bases at J, with 17 bases between the two ends. Germline V gene lookup returns CDR1 SGHNT and CDR2 YENEEA. CDR3 DNA sequence: TGTGCCAGCACCAAAGGTATTGTGAGGACTGAAGCTTTCTTT. As protein: CASTKGIVRTEAFF.

This clone was observed many times. This chain uses TRBV27 with TRBJ1-6; D is ambiguous. V was trimmed by 2 bases and J by 6 bases, leaving 11 bases between them. Germline CDR1 is MNHEY and CDR2 is SMNVEV (reference sequence). The length of the CDR3 is 15 residues. The CDR3 loop is CASSLRSTFNSPLHF. In nucleotides, the CDR3 is TGTGCCAGCAGTTTAAGATCCACATTTAATTCACCCCTCCACTTT.

This chain uses TRBV7-2 with TRBJ2-5; 9 bases match TRBD2. Unmatched junction bases numbered 5, after V lost 4 bases and J lost 5 bases. CDR1 is SGHTA, CDR2 FQGNSA, per germline. The CDR3 extends over 14 amino acids. The CDR3: CASSWGLAGETQYF. The CDR3 coding sequence is TGTGCCAGCAGCTGGGGACTAGCCGGCGAGACCCAGTACTTC.

The gene calls are TRBV7-2 and TRBJ2-5, with 14 bases matching TRBD2. Germline loops: CDR1 SGHTA, CDR2 FQGNSA. V was pared by 5 bases and J by 5 bases, with 7 bases of the junction left unmatched. There are 16 residues in the CDR3. The CDR3 sequence: CASSSRLAGGQETQYF. DNA for the CDR3: TGTGCCAGCAGCAGCAGACTAGCGGGGGGGCAGGAGACCCAGTACTTC.

This rearrangement joins TRBV7-9 to TRBJ1-1, with a possible D match to TRBD1 (6 bases). Per the germline V gene, CDR1 is SEHNR and CDR2 is FQNEAQ (reference sequence). V lost 5 bases, J lost 4 bases, and 20 bases lay in between. There are 16 residues in the CDR3. CDR3 nucleotide sequence: TGTGCCAGCAGCCCATGGGGGGGGGCGCGGGGCACTGAAGCTTTCTTT. The encoded protein is CASSPWGGARGTEAFF. The full variable domain, its missing parts supplied by reference TRBV7-9 and TRBJ1-1, is DTGVSQNPRHKITKRGQNVTFRCDPISEHNRLYWYRQTLGQGPEFLTYFQNEAQLEKSRLLSDRFSAERPKGSFSTLEIQRTEQGDSAMYLCASSPWGGARGTEAFFGQGTRLTVV.

The chain uses TRBV4-1 and TRBJ2-7, with 10 nucleotides matching TRBD2. The CDR3 loop spans 15 amino acids. Trimming removed 5 bases from V and 2 bases from J; junction bases left unmatched: 6. CDR1 and CDR2 (germline): MGHRA, YSYEKL. The DNA for the CDR3 is TGCGCCAGCAGCAAGACTAGCGGGCCGCCCTACGAGCAGTACTTC. Its protein is CASSKTSGPPYEQYF.

The gene calls are TRBV7-3 and TRBJ2-3; D possibly corresponds to TRBD2 (5 bases). This CDR3 comprises 18 residues. V was trimmed by 0 bases and J by 3 bases, leaving 19 bases between them. Germline assignment: CDR1 SGHTA and CDR2 FQGTGA. The DNA for the CDR3 is TGTGCCAGCAGCTTAACGTTCCGGACTGACAATCCAACAGATACGCAGTATTTT. Protein: CASSLTFRTDNPTDTQYF.

This chain links TRBV27 with TRBJ2-7; D is possibly TRBD2 (5 bases). Germline values: CDR1 MNHEY, CDR2 SMNVEV (reference sequence). The CDR3 is made up of 15 amino acids. The V end lost 2 bases, the J end lost 2 bases, and 13 bases lay between the germline ends. CDR3 sequence: CASSLAFGGPYEQYF. Here the CDR3 DNA reads TGTGCCAGCAGTTTAGCGTTCGGCGGGCCCTACGAGCAGTACTTC.

The chain carries TRBV5-6 and TRBJ2-5; the D is unclear. CDR1 is SGHDT and CDR2 is YYEEEE in the germline V gene. Deletions cut 0 bases from V and 0 bases from J, with 6 bases between. The CDR3 is 14 amino acids. The CDR3 DNA reads as TGTGCCAGCAGCTTGGGGCCGTACCAAGAGACCCAGTACTTC. Protein product: CASSLGPYQETQYF.

The chain links TRBV5-1 to TRBJ2-7; 7 positions agree with TRBD1. The CDR3 is made up of 14 amino acids. Germline CDR1 is SGHRS and CDR2 is YFSETQ. The V segment lost 6 bases and the J segment 0 bases; nucleotides outside the gene matches: 6. The CDR3: CASTPGTDSYEQYF. The DNA for the CDR3 is TGCGCCAGCACCCCCGGGACAGACTCCTACGAGCAGTACTTC.

The chain links TRBV2 to TRBJ2-3; the match to TRBD1 covers 8 bases. This CDR3 region has 14 residues. The germline CDR1 and CDR2 sequences are SNHLY and FYNNEI. The J segment lost 6 bases and the V segment lost 6 bases, leaving 8 bases of the junction unmatched. CDR3 residues: CASSRTGSTDTQYF. The CDR3 nucleotides are TGTGCCAGCAGCCGGACAGGGTCGACGGATACGCAGTATTTT.

The rearrangement uses TRBV18 and TRBJ2-7; 10 nucleotides agree with TRBD1. V trimming: 3 bases; J trimming: 3 bases; junction bases outside the gene matches: 5. CDR1 is KGHSH and CDR2 is LQKENI in the germline V gene. The CDR3 extends over 15 amino acids. CDR3 loop: CASSPAGTGDYEQYF. Here the CDR3 DNA reads TGTGCCAGCTCACCGGCCGGGACAGGGGACTACGAGCAGTACTTC.

The genes are TRBV6-5 and TRBJ2-3; no clear D gene. The CDR3 totals 11 residues. Trimming left V 4 bases short and J 5 bases short, with 4 bases between. Germline V gene lookup returns CDR1 MNHEY and CDR2 SVGAGI. CDR3 nucleotide sequence: TGTGCCAGCAGTTTCGGAGATACGCAGTATTTT. It specifies CASSFGDTQYF.

The rearrangement joins TRBV5-5 to TRBJ1-1; D uncertain. V gave up 3 bases and J gave up 3 bases, with 6 bases separating them. The CDR3 totals 12 residues. Per germline, CDR1 SGHKS and CDR2 YYEKEE (reference sequence). The CDR3 reads CASSSRYTEAFF. Here the CDR3 DNA reads TGTGCCAGCAGCTCCAGGTACACTGAAGCTTTCTTT.

The CDR3 bases are TGTGCCAGCAGCCCAGGGCCTAGCGGGGGTTACAATGAGCAGTTCTTC. It translates to CASSPGPSGGYNEQFF. V and J are TRBV7-8 and TRBJ2-1; TRBD2 matches at 10 bases. The length of the CDR3 is 16 residues. Germline assignment: CDR1 SGHVS and CDR2 FQNEAQ. Trimming cost V 5 bases and J 4 bases; bases outside gene matches: 8.

The chain couples TRBV5-6 to TRBJ1-1, with no clear D. Germline V lookup: CDR1 SGHDT, CDR2 YYEEEE. This CDR3 comprises 14 residues. V gave up 7 bases and J gave up 7 bases, with 20 bases separating them. CDR3 loop: CASRKGGGAVEAFF. The CDR3 DNA follows: TGTGCCAGCCGAAAGGGTGGAGGCGCTGTTGAAGCTTTCTTT.

The chain has TRBV5-1 and TRBJ2-5; D gene uncertain. Trimming took off 4 bases at V and 5 bases at J, with 15 bases between the two ends. Germline assignment: CDR1 SGHRS and CDR2 YFSETQ. This CDR3 has 14 residues. CDR3 protein: CASSDPNIRETQYF. In DNA, the CDR3 is TGCGCCAGCAGCGATCCCAATATCAGGGAGACCCAGTACTTC. Full variable domain (missing parts from reference TRBV5-1 and TRBJ2-5): KAGVTQTPRYLIKTRGQQVTLSCSPISGHRSVSWYQQTPGQGLQFLFEYFSETQRNKGNFPGRFSGRQFSNSRSEMNVSTLELGDSALYLCASSDPNIRETQYFGPGTRLLVL.

This clone came up once. The chain couples TRBV25-1 to TRBJ1-6; tentative D call: TRBD1 (6 bases). The germline V and J ends were trimmed by 4 bases and 1 base, with 11 bases remaining between them. This CDR3 has 16 residues. CDR1 MGHDK and CDR2 SYGVNS come from the germline V gene. The CDR3 protein is CASSALDRSYNSPLHF. CDR3 nucleotides: TGTGCCAGCAGTGCGCTTGACAGGTCCTATAATTCACCCCTCCACTTT.

The chain recombines TRBV6-1 with TRBJ2-7; TRBD1 might be the D (7 bases). This CDR3 has 15 amino acids. The germline V gene encodes CDR1 MNHNS and CDR2 SASEGT. V was pared by 8 bases and J by 4 bases, with 21 bases between. CDR3 sequence: CASQGGTGLVYEQYF. The CDR3 DNA follows: TGTGCCAGCCAGGGGGGAACAGGGCTGGTTTACGAGCAGTACTTC.

The rearrangement links TRBV6-4 to TRBJ2-6, with a possible D match to TRBD1 (6 bases). CDR3 length: 16 residues. CDR1 is MRHNA, CDR2 SNTAGT, per germline. With 3 bases removed from V and 3 bases from J, the gap between germline ends came to 12 bases. CDR3 nucleotides: TGTGCCAGCAGTGAGGGGGCGCATAGTGGGGCCAACGTCCTGACTTTC. It is translated as CASSEGAHSGANVLTF.

This chain uses TRBV5-1 with TRBJ2-7; D is unresolved. Germline loops: CDR1 SGHRS, CDR2 YFSETQ. The CDR3 loop spans 13 amino acids. V was cut by 0 bases and J by 6 bases, with 10 bases left in between. The CDR3 DNA is TGCGCCAGCAGCTTGGCCCAGACGGGCGAGCAGTACTTC. The encoded protein is CASSLAQTGEQYF.

CDR3 coding DNA: TGTGCCAGCCGTCGGGGAGGGAGGGAGTACTACGAGCAGTACTTC. It codes for CASRRGGREYYEQYF. The gene calls are TRBV6-5 and TRBJ2-7, with 7 nucleotides matching TRBD2. V was pared by 8 bases and J by 3 bases, with 13 bases of the junction left unmatched. Germline V gene lookup returns CDR1 MNHEY and CDR2 SVGAGI. The CDR3 runs to 15 residues.

V gene TRBV30 combines with J gene TRBJ1-4, with D unclear. Between the trimmed V and J ends, which lost 5 bases and 4 bases, there was a span of 11 bases. Germline V gene data show CDR1 as GTSNPN and CDR2 as SVGIG (reference sequence). The CDR3 is made up of 13 amino acids. The CDR3 sequence is CAWASSSNEKLFF. The DNA of the CDR3 is TGTGCCTGGGCATCAAGTAGTAATGAAAAACTGTTTTTT.

J is TRBJ1-6 and V is TRBV19; D may be TRBD1 (5 bases). The CDR3 loop spans 16 amino acids. V was clipped by 3 bases and J by 6 bases, with 15 bases between them. Per germline, CDR1 LNHDA and CDR2 SQIVND (reference sequence). CDR3 amino acids: CASSIGRDGGNSPLHF. In DNA form, the CDR3 reads TGTGCCAGTAGTATCGGGCGGGACGGGGGTAATTCACCCCTCCACTTT.

The J gene is TRBJ2-3, the V gene TRBV9; D is perhaps TRBD1 (5 bases). The V gene's germline CDR1 is SGDLS and CDR2 YYNGEE. There are 17 residues in the CDR3. Trimming removed 0 bases from V and 3 bases from J, with 17 bases in between. CDR3 sequence (DNA): TGTGCCAGCAGCGTAGCTCTAGGGGTGTTGAGTACAGATACGCAGTATTTT. Its protein product is CASSVALGVLSTDTQYF.

CDR3 sequence (DNA): TGTGCCAGCACTCACCAGGGGGCGCAGGATTATGGCTACACCTTC. Its protein is CASTHQGAQDYGYTF. The chain uses TRBV6-5 and TRBJ1-2; TRBD1 matches at 8 bases. The CDR3 contains 15 residues. The V and J ends lost 7 bases and 5 bases, in that order; junction bases with no gene match: 12. Germline CDR1 MNHEY, CDR2 SVGAGI.